The 29 T cell receptor beta chains below come from one sample, sequenced in a study of cytomegalovirus exposure and HLA in healthy donors. The table came from immunoSEQ multiplex PCR; TCRdb's copy has only in-frame clones and leaves some out. The sample lists over 250,000 clones, 65% to 90% seen once, with 0.9% to 1.1% in the top ten. Sample: PBMCs. The receptors stem from a young woman in good health and CMV-seronegative.

The chain recombines TRBV13 with TRBJ2-1; 8 bases line up with TRBD2. J gave up 6 bases and V 5 bases, and 3 bases lay outside the gene matches. This CDR3 has 13 residues. The germline CDR1 and CDR2 sequences are PRHDT and FYEKMQ (reference sequence). This CDR3 reads CASSPRGGNEQFF. The CDR3 DNA follows: TGTGCCAGCAGCCCCCGGGGGGGCAATGAGCAGTTCTTC.

The rearrangement uses TRBV27 and TRBJ2-5; 9 nucleotides match TRBD1. The V and J ends lost 5 bases and 5 bases, in that order; junction bases with no gene match: 6. The CDR3 is made up of 14 amino acids. The germline V gene encodes CDR1 MNHEY and CDR2 SMNVEV (reference sequence). In DNA form, the CDR3 reads TGTGCCAGCAGTACAGGGACAGGGAGGGAGACCCAGTACTTC. This codes for CASSTGTGRETQYF.

The chain combines TRBV11-3 with TRBJ2-3; D is perhaps TRBD2 (5 bases). Trimming stripped 7 bases from V and 0 bases from J, with 8 bases between. Germline lookup yields CDR1 SGHNT and CDR2 YENEEA. The CDR3 covers 13 residues. Here the CDR3 DNA reads TGTGCCAGCACGGCGGGCAGCACAGATACGCAGTATTTT. Its protein product is CASTAGSTDTQYF.

The chain recombines TRBV6-5 with TRBJ1-4; weak D call: TRBD1 (6 bases). This CDR3 spans 14 amino acids. V gave up 6 bases and J gave up 8 bases, with 16 bases separating them. Germline loops: CDR1 MNHEY, CDR2 SVGAGI. The CDR3 sequence is CASSPTGKGEKLFF. In nucleotides, the CDR3 is TGTGCCAGCAGCCCGACAGGCAAAGGAGAAAAACTGTTTTTT.

About this clone itself: This same CDR3 is encoded by further DNA sequences in the sample. This sequence joins TRBV5-1 and TRBJ1-2; TRBD1 aligns across 7 bases. V was pared by 0 bases and J by 3 bases, with 2 bases of the junction left unmatched. In germline, CDR1 is SGHRS, CDR2 YFSETQ. CDR3 length equals 14 residues. The CDR3 region has the DNA TGCGCCAGCAGCTTGGGGGGACAGTACTATGGCTACACCTTC. Amino acids: CASSLGGQYYGYTF. Full variable domain (rest looked up from reference TRBV5-1 and TRBJ1-2): KAGVTQTPRYLIKTRGQQVTLSCSPISGHRSVSWYQQTPGQGLQFLFEYFSETQRNKGNFPGRFSGRQFSNSRSEMNVSTLELGDSALYLCASSLGGQYYGYTFGSGTRLTVV.

The rearrangement joins TRBV28 to TRBJ1-6; D might be TRBD1 (5 bases). Germline V CDR1 and CDR2: MDHEN, SYDVKM. The CDR3 sequence is 15 residues long. The ends were cut back, 5 bases at V and 0 bases at J, with 8 bases in the middle. CDR3 amino acids: CASSTDSSYNSPLHF. The CDR3 bases are TGTGCCAGCAGTACCGACAGCTCCTATAATTCACCCCTCCACTTT.

Details on this clone: Mismatch with germline at one junction end may stem from a read error. V is TRBV7-7 and J is TRBJ2-1, with TRBD1 matching 9 bases. Germline-derived CDR1 and CDR2 are SSHAT and FNYEAQ (reference sequence). CDR3 length equals 17 residues. The CDR3 protein is CASSSGQGLSAYNEQFF. CDR3 nucleotides: TGTGCTAGCAGCTCAGGACAGGGGTTGTCAGCCTACAATGAGCAGTTCTTC. The full variable domain, its missing parts supplied by reference TRBV7-7 and TRBJ2-1, is GAGVSQSPRYKVTKRGQDVTLRCDPISSHATLYWYQQALGQGPEFLTYFNYEAQPDKSGLPSDRFSAERPEGSISTLTIQRTEQRDSAMYRCASSSGQGLSAYNEQFFGPGTRLTVL.

The chain couples TRBV6-6 to TRBJ2-5; 7 bases are a match to TRBD2. The CDR3 spans 16 residues. Germline CDR1 MNHNY, CDR2 SVGAGI (reference sequence). V lost 4 bases, J lost 4 bases, and 12 bases stayed unmatched. The CDR3: CASSSAMSGVLETQYF. In nucleotides, the CDR3 is TGTGCCAGCAGTTCCGCAATGAGCGGGGTACTAGAGACCCAGTACTTC.

The V and J genes are TRBV28 and TRBJ2-7; 7 nucleotides line up with TRBD1. CDR1 MDHEN and CDR2 SYDVKM come from the germline V gene. This CDR3 is 14 amino acids long. The trim removed 6 bases at V and 5 bases at J, leaving 10 bases unmatched. CDR3 DNA sequence: TGTGCCAGCAGACCGACAGGGTCGAGGGACGAGCAGTACTTC. Its translation is CASRPTGSRDEQYF.

This chain uses TRBV19 with TRBJ2-7; 7 nucleotides align to TRBD2. CDR3 length equals 13 residues. Germline-derived CDR1 and CDR2 are LNHDA and SQIVND (reference sequence). Trimming cost V 7 bases and J 4 bases; bases outside gene matches: 7. This CDR3 is CASKREGGYEQYF. The CDR3 DNA is TGTGCCAGTAAAAGGGAGGGCGGTTACGAGCAGTACTTC.

V usage is TRBV5-1 and J usage is TRBJ2-5, with 16 bases matching TRBD2. This CDR3 is 17 amino acids long. Germline CDR1 reads SGHRS; CDR2 reads YFSETQ. The ends lost 4 bases at V and 5 bases at J; junction bases unmatched: 8. DNA for the CDR3: TGCGCCAGCAGCCCCGGGACTAGCGGGGGGGCCGGTGAGACCCAGTACTTC. Its protein product is CASSPGTSGGAGETQYF.

V usage is TRBV5-1 and J usage is TRBJ1-1; the match to TRBD1 covers 8 bases. Germline V gives CDR1 SGHRS, CDR2 YFSETQ. The CDR3 extends over 13 amino acids. With 5 bases clipped from V and 6 bases from J, the junction kept 6 bases outside the gene matches. The CDR3 protein is CASRIPGGSEAFF. In DNA, the CDR3 is TGCGCCAGCAGAATCCCAGGGGGCTCTGAAGCTTTCTTT.

A single count supports this clone. This chain links TRBV28 with TRBJ1-1; D unresolved. The ends were cut back, 4 bases at V and 1 base at J, with 4 bases in the middle. This CDR3 contains 12 residues. In germline, CDR1 is MDHEN, CDR2 SYDVKM. In DNA, the CDR3 is TGTGCCAGCAGTTCTCCGAACACTGAAGCTTTCTTT. Its protein is CASSSPNTEAFF.

The chain combines TRBV11-3 with TRBJ2-5, with 16 bases matching TRBD2. The germline gives CDR1 SGHNT, CDR2 YENEEA. Trimming cost V 3 bases and J 4 bases; bases outside gene matches: 5. This CDR3 is 17 amino acids long. CDR3 amino acids: CASSLGLAGGPRETQYF. For the CDR3, the DNA is TGTGCCAGCAGCTTGGGACTAGCGGGAGGGCCGAGAGAGACCCAGTACTTC.

CDR3 amino acids: CASRTGGPRNYGYTF. Written as DNA, the CDR3 is TGTGCCAGCCGGACAGGGGGCCCAAGAAACTATGGCTACACCTTC. The chain is built from TRBV6-5 and TRBJ1-2; 11 nucleotides align to TRBD1. The CDR3 spans 15 residues. Unmatched junction bases numbered 7, after V lost 8 bases and J lost 2 bases. Per germline, CDR1 MNHEY and CDR2 SVGAGI.

The gene calls are TRBV6-5 and TRBJ2-1, with TRBD2 identical over 7 bases. Germline CDR1 and CDR2: MNHEY and SVGAGI. This CDR3 has 15 amino acids. After removal of 4 bases from V and 10 bases from J, the junction contained 13 bases not matched to a gene. This chain's CDR3 is CASSWRAGTNREQFF. CDR3 DNA sequence: TGTGCCAGCAGTTGGCGAGCGGGGACGAACCGCGAGCAGTTCTTC.

The rearrangement uses TRBV28 and TRBJ2-1, with D possibly TRBD1 on 7 matching bases. Germline CDR1 MDHEN, CDR2 SYDVKM. The CDR3 is made up of 13 amino acids. Trimming left V 5 bases short and J 8 bases short, with 13 bases between. CDR3 region: CASSTGDRYEQFF. The CDR3 region has the DNA TGTGCCAGCAGTACGGGGGACAGATATGAGCAGTTCTTC.

This rearrangement joins TRBV6-5 to TRBJ2-5; unclear D gene. The CDR3 extends over 13 amino acids. The germline V gene has CDR1 MNHEY and CDR2 SVGAGI. Trimming cost V 2 bases and J 2 bases, with 6 bases left between them. The CDR3 region is CASSYAHQETQYF. The CDR3 nucleotides read TGTGCCAGCAGTTACGCACATCAAGAGACCCAGTACTTC.

CDR3 sequence reads: CASSLLANTEAFF. The CDR3 bases are TGCGCCAGCAGCTTGCTGGCGAACACTGAAGCTTTCTTT. The J gene is TRBJ1-1, the V gene TRBV5-1; D is unresolved. Germline lookup yields CDR1 SGHRS and CDR2 YFSETQ. The V and J ends lost 1 base and 1 base respectively, with 5 bases between them. This CDR3 has 13 residues.

This chain connects TRBV19 to TRBJ2-7; 8 bases agree with TRBD2. The junction had 5 bases not matched to a gene; V was cut back by 1 base and J by 6 bases. The CDR3 has 14 amino acids. Germline CDR1 reads LNHDA; CDR2 reads SQIVND (reference sequence). The CDR3 sequence is CASSIGGLATEQYF. In DNA, the CDR3 is TGTGCCAGTAGTATAGGCGGACTAGCAACCGAGCAGTACTTC. The complete variable domain, with remaining parts taken from reference TRBV19 and TRBJ2-7, reads DGGITQSPKYLFRKEGQNVTLSCEQNLNHDAMYWYRQDPGQGLRLIYYSQIVNDFQKGDIAEGYSVSREKKESFPLTVTSAQKNPTAFYLCASSIGGLATEQYFGPGTRLTVT.

The chain recombines TRBV7-9 with TRBJ1-2; weak D call: TRBD1 (6 bases). This CDR3 is built from 12 residues. CDR1 and CDR2 (germline): SEHNR, FQNEAQ (reference sequence). With 4 bases removed from V and 6 bases from J, the gap between germline ends came to 9 bases. CDR3 residues: CASSSNRDGYTF. Written as DNA, the CDR3 is TGTGCCAGCAGCTCCAACAGGGATGGCTACACCTTC.

V and J are TRBV27 and TRBJ2-7; TRBD2 agrees at 10 bases. In germline, CDR1 is MNHEY, CDR2 SMNVEV (reference sequence). This CDR3 has 18 residues. Losses at the gene ends were 5 bases for V and 0 bases for J; bases not matched to a gene: 13. The CDR3 DNA follows: TGTGCCAGCAGTCCCTATCGTAGTAGCGGGGGGTACTCCTACGAGCAGTACTTC. This encodes CASSPYRSSGGYSYEQYF.

The chain couples TRBV19 to TRBJ2-4; D uncertain. CDR1 and CDR2 (germline): LNHDA, SQIVND (reference sequence). This CDR3 is built from 14 residues. Trimming cost V 7 bases and J 3 bases, with 13 bases left between them. CDR3 DNA: TGTGCCAGTAAAAATAGTGTCGACAAAAACATTCAGTACTTC. This encodes CASKNSVDKNIQYF.

The genes are TRBV11-3 and TRBJ2-3; 13 bases line up with TRBD2. This CDR3 is 15 amino acids long. Germline trimming cut 4 bases from V and 3 bases from J; bases unmatched to any gene: 1. Germline assignment: CDR1 SGHNT and CDR2 YENEEA. The CDR3 region is CASSSGLAGTDTQYF. The CDR3 region has the DNA TGTGCCAGCAGCTCGGGACTAGCGGGGACAGATACGCAGTATTTT.

The chain recombines TRBV6-4 with TRBJ1-2; D is undetermined. The germline V gene encodes CDR1 MRHNA and CDR2 SNTAGT. The CDR3 is made up of 13 amino acids. Between the trimmed V and J ends, which lost 0 bases and 12 bases, there was a span of 14 bases. CDR3 region: CASSDSTPEGHTF. The CDR3 nucleotides read TGTGCCAGCAGTGACTCGACCCCCGAGGGCCACACCTTC.

The chain combines TRBV6-5 with TRBJ2-3; 8 positions agree with TRBD1. The germline V gene encodes CDR1 MNHEY and CDR2 SVGAGI. This CDR3 region has 14 residues. The trim removed 0 bases at V and 6 bases at J, leaving 2 bases unmatched. In DNA form, the CDR3 reads TGTGCCAGCAGTTACTCGACAGGGGTGGATACGCAGTATTTT. Encoded protein: CASSYSTGVDTQYF.

This chain joins TRBV6-1 and TRBJ2-5; TRBD1 matches 7 bases. The V and J ends lost 0 bases and 5 bases, in that order; junction bases with no gene match: 15. The CDR3 consists of 18 residues. Germline CDR1 and CDR2: MNHNS and SASEGT. The CDR3 coding sequence is TGTGCCAGCAGTGAAGCCCTATTCACAGGGGCTACGGGGGAGACCCAGTACTTC. Translating it yields CASSEALFTGATGETQYF.

The chain is built from TRBV30 and TRBJ1-2, with D possibly being TRBD1 (6 bases). Trimming removed 3 bases at V and 4 bases at J, with 15 bases between. Germline V gives CDR1 GTSNPN, CDR2 SVGIG (reference sequence). The CDR3 consists of 14 residues. CDR3 region: CAWSGRGLSYGYTF. CDR3 DNA: TGTGCCTGGAGCGGCAGGGGCCTATCCTATGGCTACACCTTC.

The chain recombines TRBV6-5 with TRBJ1-1, with TRBD1 identical over 9 bases. The CDR3 totals 12 residues. CDR1 MNHEY and CDR2 SVGAGI come from the germline V gene. With V trimmed by 2 bases and J by 10 bases, 2 bases remained unmatched. The chain's CDR3 is CASSYQGQGAFF. The CDR3 region has the DNA TGTGCCAGCAGTTACCAGGGACAGGGAGCTTTCTTT.